Following are 9 T cell receptor beta chains from one sample sequenced in a study of blood T cell repertoires in COVID-19. Profiling relied on immunoSEQ multiplex PCR, and the TCRdb table lists in-frame clones only, not all of them. Counted here are around 57,000 clones, around 90% occurring once; the ten biggest clones make up around 8.3%. Sequenced: peripheral blood. The source of these receptors is a human donor with active COVID-19. The donor label of this sample is uncertain.

The chain is built from TRBV6-5 and TRBJ2-7, with TRBD2 matching 11 bases. This CDR3 spans 16 amino acids. Germline V gene lookup returns CDR1 MNHEY and CDR2 SVGAGI. Losses at the gene ends were 4 bases for V and 4 bases for J; bases not matched to a gene: 9. The CDR3 DNA follows: TGTGCCAGCAGTTTCTTTTTAGCGGGAGGGGGTTACGAGCAGTACTTC. Residues: CASSFFLAGGGYEQYF.

The chain uses TRBV9 and TRBJ2-3, with TRBD2 identical over 8 bases. V trimming: 0 bases; J trimming: 2 bases; junction bases outside the gene matches: 2. Germline V gene sequence: CDR1 SGDLS, CDR2 YYNGEE. This CDR3 spans 15 amino acids. As DNA, the CDR3 is TGTGCCAGCAGCGTAGAGGGACTAGACACAGATACGCAGTATTTT. It specifies CASSVEGLDTDTQYF.

The chain is built from TRBV7-2 and TRBJ2-5, with D possibly being TRBD1 (7 bases). The V end lost 3 bases, the J end lost 5 bases, and 13 bases lay between the germline ends. Germline CDR1 reads SGHTA; CDR2 reads FQGNSA. The CDR3 contains 14 residues. This CDR3 reads CASSFRPGGETQYF. CDR3 nucleotides: TGTGCCAGCAGCTTCCGGCCAGGGGGGGAGACCCAGTACTTC.

The chain has TRBV7-7 and TRBJ2-3, with TRBD2 identical over 11 bases. The CDR3 has 15 amino acids. Germline CDR1 reads SSHAT; CDR2 reads FNYEAQ (reference sequence). J was trimmed by 3 bases and V by 5 bases; bases with no gene match: 4. DNA of the CDR3: TGTGCCAGCAGCCCCCGACTAGCGGGGACAGATACGCAGTATTTT. Translating it yields CASSPRLAGTDTQYF.

The genes are TRBV11-2 and TRBJ2-5; D ambiguous. Germline assignment: CDR1 SGHAT and CDR2 FQNNGV. This CDR3 region has 14 residues. Trimming pared 3 bases from V and 4 bases from J, leaving 12 bases between. This chain's CDR3 is CASSFAIGLETQYF. As DNA, the CDR3 is TGTGCCAGCAGCTTCGCTATTGGGCTAGAGACCCAGTACTTC.

The chain links TRBV3-1 (or the pseudogene TRBV3-2) to TRBJ2-5; no reliable D call. The V and J ends lost 1 base and 4 bases respectively, with 10 bases between them. In germline, CDR1 is LGHDT, CDR2 YNNKEL (reference sequence). The CDR3 contains 14 residues. This CDR3 is CASSQGSRRETQYF. Here the CDR3 DNA reads TGTGCCAGCAGCCAAGGGTCCAGGCGAGAGACCCAGTACTTC.

The chain links TRBV15 to TRBJ2-1; 10 bases map to TRBD1. V was pared by 1 base and J by 7 bases, with 7 bases of the junction left unmatched. Germline V CDR1 and CDR2: LNHNV, YYDKDF (reference sequence). This CDR3 contains 16 residues. CDR3 DNA: TGTGCCACCAGCAGAGTAGTGGGACAGGGGTTAAATGAGCAGTTCTTC. Protein product: CATSRVVGQGLNEQFF. Full variable domain (remainder filled in from reference TRBV15 and TRBJ2-1): DAMVIQNPRYQVTQFGKPVTLSCSQTLNHNVMYWYQQKSSQAPKLLFHYYDKDFNNEADTPDNFQSRRPNTSFCFLDIRSPGLGDTAMYLCATSRVVGQGLNEQFFGPGTRLTVL.

The table lists this clone with a few counts. Written as DNA, the CDR3 is TGTGCCAGCAGCCCCGGGGGTGCTGAGCTGTTTTTT. It yields the protein CASSPGGAELFF. The rearrangement uses TRBV9 and TRBJ2-2; tentatively, D is TRBD2 (6 bases). The CDR3 runs to 12 residues. V was trimmed by 4 bases and J by 11 bases, leaving 12 bases between them. The germline gives CDR1 SGDLS, CDR2 YYNGEE.

This chain uses TRBV28 with TRBJ1-5, with TRBD1 as a possible D gene (5 bases). The CDR3 has 13 residues. Germline CDR1 is MDHEN and CDR2 is SYDVKM. V lost 7 bases and J 4 bases, leaving 11 bases between the germline ends. CDR3 in amino acids: CASKGAANQPQHF. In nucleotides, the CDR3 is TGTGCCAGCAAAGGGGCCGCAAATCAGCCCCAGCATTTT.